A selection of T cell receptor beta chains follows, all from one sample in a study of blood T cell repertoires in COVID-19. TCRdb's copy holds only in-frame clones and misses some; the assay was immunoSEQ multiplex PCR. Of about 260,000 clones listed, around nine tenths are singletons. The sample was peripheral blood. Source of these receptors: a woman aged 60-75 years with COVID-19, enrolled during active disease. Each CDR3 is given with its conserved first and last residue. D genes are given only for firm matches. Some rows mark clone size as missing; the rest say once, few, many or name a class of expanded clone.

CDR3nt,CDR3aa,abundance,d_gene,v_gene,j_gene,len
TGTGCCAGTAGTATATTCGGGGGAGCGGGTAGCTACAATGAGCAGTTCTTC,CASSIFGGAGSYNEQFF,NA,NA,TRBV19,TRBJ2-1,17
TGTGCCAGCAACACAGGGTTGTGGACCGGGGAGCTGTTTTTT,CASNTGLWTGELFF,NA,NA,TRBV6-5,TRBJ2-2,14
TGTGCCATCAGTCCGGGACTAGCGGGACGAGGTGAGCAGTTCTTC,CAISPGLAGRGEQFF,NA,TRBD2,TRBV10-3,TRBJ2-1,15
TGTGCCAGTGGCTACAGGGGCACTAATGAAAAACTGTTTTTT,CASGYRGTNEKLFF,NA,TRBD1,TRBV19,TRBJ1-4,14
TGTGCCAGCAGTGAAGGGTTGGGCAGGGCAGAAAACTATGGCTACACCTTC,CASSEGLGRAENYGYTF,NA,NA,TRBV6-1,TRBJ1-2,17
TGTGCCAGCAGCCGGGCCGGGAATAGCTACGAGCAGTACTTC,CASSRAGNSYEQYF,NA,NA,TRBV27,TRBJ2-7,14
TGCGCCAGCAGCCCCGGGGGGGGAGAATCCGCCAAAAACATTCAGTACTTC,CASSPGGGESAKNIQYF,NA,TRBD2,TRBV5-1,TRBJ2-4,17
TGTGCCACCAGTGATTTTCGGACTAGCGGGAGGACGGAGACCCAGTACTTC,CATSDFRTSGRTETQYF,once,TRBD2,TRBV24-1,TRBJ2-5,17
TGTGCCATCAGTGTGAGGACAGACAACAATGAGCAGTTCTTC,CAISVRTDNNEQFF,few,NA,TRBV10-3,TRBJ2-1,14
TGTGCCAGCAGCTTCCTGGGGGGGACAGGTGAAAAACTGTTTTTT,CASSFLGGTGEKLFF,NA,TRBD1,TRBV5-6,TRBJ1-4,15
TGTGCCTGGAGTGTAGGACTAGGCGACTACGAGCAGTACTTC,CAWSVGLGDYEQYF,NA,TRBD2,TRBV30,TRBJ2-7,14
TGTGCCAGCAGTCGGACTAGCGGACAAGAGACCCAGTACTTC,CASSRTSGQETQYF,NA,TRBD2,TRBV6-6,TRBJ2-5,14
TGTGCCAGCAGTCCGCGGGGGGCGAATAATCAGCCCCAGCATTTT,CASSPRGANNQPQHF,NA,NA,TRBV28,TRBJ1-5,15
TGTGCCAGCATAGGCTTGCGGGAGGGCCGCACCGGGGAGCTGTTTTTT,CASIGLREGRTGELFF,few,TRBD2,TRBV3-1/TRBV3-2,TRBJ2-2,16
TGTGCCAGCAGCTCATCGGGCTATGGCTACACCTTC,CASSSSGYGYTF,NA,NA,TRBV7-3,TRBJ1-2,12
TGTGCCAGCAGTTTACTAGCTGATGAGCAGTTCTTC,CASSLLADEQFF,NA,NA,TRBV6-5,TRBJ2-1,12
TGTGCCATCAGTGATCCGACAGGTCTCAATGAAAAACTGTTTTTT,CAISDPTGLNEKLFF,NA,NA,TRBV10-3,TRBJ1-4,15
TGTGCCAGCAGGGGGACAGGGCTCCAGCCCCAGCATTTT,CASRGTGLQPQHF,NA,TRBD1,TRBV27,TRBJ1-5,13
TGTGCCAGCAGCTCCCCGGGGGACAGCAATAATTCACCCCTCCACTTT,CASSSPGDSNNSPLHF,NA,TRBD1,TRBV7-9,TRBJ1-6,16
TGTGCCAGCAGTCGATCAGGGGGCGCCTACGAGCAGTACTTC,CASSRSGGAYEQYF,NA,TRBD1,TRBV11-2,TRBJ2-7,14
TGTGCCAGCAGGTTCGGGACTAGCGGTCAGAATGAGCAGTTCTTC,CASRFGTSGQNEQFF,NA,TRBD2,TRBV2,TRBJ2-1,15
TGTGCCAGCAGTTACCGCGGGGGGGCGGGCACCGGGGAGCTGTTTTTT,CASSYRGGAGTGELFF,NA,TRBD2,TRBV6-5,TRBJ2-2,16
TGTGCCAGTTCGGGACAAACTAACTATGGCTACACCTTC,CASSGQTNYGYTF,NA,NA,TRBV2,TRBJ1-2,13
TGTGCCACCAGCAGAGACGAGGGATACTCCTACGAGCAGTACTTC,CATSRDEGYSYEQYF,NA,NA,TRBV15,TRBJ2-7,15
TGTGCCAGCAGCCAAGGAGCGGCGAGCGGGAGGTATTTAGGTGGTGAGCAGTTCTTC,CASSQGAASGRYLGGEQFF,NA,TRBD2,TRBV14,TRBJ2-1,19
TGTGCCAGCAGCTTAGACAGGGGGTCCTACGAGCAGTACTTC,CASSLDRGSYEQYF,once,TRBD1,TRBV7-2,TRBJ2-7,14
TGCGCCAGCAGTAGCGGAGCGGGGGAATCCTACGAGCAGTACTTC,CASSSGAGESYEQYF,few,TRBD2,TRBV5-1,TRBJ2-7,15
TGTGCCAGCAGTTTTGCGGCAGGGCACCATACGCAGTATTTT,CASSFAAGHHTQYF,NA,NA,TRBV6-2/TRBV6-3,TRBJ2-3,14
TGTGCCAGCAGCCTATTCCGCGGGGGGCAAAATGAGCAGTTCTTC,CASSLFRGGQNEQFF,NA,TRBD2,TRBV14,TRBJ2-1,15
TGTGCCAGCAGCTTAGGGGTGCACAGGATTCAAGAGACCCAGTACTTC,CASSLGVHRIQETQYF,NA,NA,TRBV7-2,TRBJ2-5,16
TGTGCCAGCAGCTTAGAGGGAGTTAGCAATCAGCCCCAGCATTTT,CASSLEGVSNQPQHF,NA,NA,TRBV7-2,TRBJ1-5,15
TGTGCCAGCAGCTTTACCGGGACTTCCTCCTACAATGAGCAGTTCTTC,CASSFTGTSSYNEQFF,NA,NA,TRBV9,TRBJ2-1,16
TGTGCCAGCAGCCGCCCGACAGGGGGTGCTACCTCTGGAAACACCATATATTTT,CASSRPTGGATSGNTIYF,NA,TRBD1,TRBV3-1/TRBV3-2,TRBJ1-3,18
TGTGCCAGCAGCCATGGGACAACCCTAGCGGGAGTTGGCCACGAGCAGTACTTC,CASSHGTTLAGVGHEQYF,NA,TRBD2,TRBV7-6,TRBJ2-7,18
TGTGCCACCCGGGGAGTAAGTAACACCGGGGAGCTGTTTTTT,CATRGVSNTGELFF,NA,NA,TRBV19,TRBJ2-2,14
TGTGCCAGCAGCTTAGTCACTAGCGGGGGTGGCGGGCAGTACTTC,CASSLVTSGGGGQYF,NA,TRBD2,TRBV7-8,TRBJ2-7,15
TGTGCCAGCAGTTTCAGTGTAGGTGGGGTGCTAGGGGAAGAGACCCAGTACTTC,CASSFSVGGVLGEETQYF,NA,NA,TRBV28,TRBJ2-5,18
TGTGCCAGCAGCCAAGATAGAGGGACAGGGGGCTTCGAGGCCAACGTCCTGACTTTC,CASSQDRGTGGFEANVLTF,NA,TRBD1,TRBV14,TRBJ2-6,19
TGTGCCAGCAGCTCACTAGCGGGATCTGAGCAGTTCTTC,CASSSLAGSEQFF,once,TRBD2,TRBV11-3,TRBJ2-1,13
TGTGCCAGCAGCTTTCGACAGGGTGGACTCTCTGGAAACACCATATATTTT,CASSFRQGGLSGNTIYF,NA,TRBD1,TRBV14,TRBJ1-3,17